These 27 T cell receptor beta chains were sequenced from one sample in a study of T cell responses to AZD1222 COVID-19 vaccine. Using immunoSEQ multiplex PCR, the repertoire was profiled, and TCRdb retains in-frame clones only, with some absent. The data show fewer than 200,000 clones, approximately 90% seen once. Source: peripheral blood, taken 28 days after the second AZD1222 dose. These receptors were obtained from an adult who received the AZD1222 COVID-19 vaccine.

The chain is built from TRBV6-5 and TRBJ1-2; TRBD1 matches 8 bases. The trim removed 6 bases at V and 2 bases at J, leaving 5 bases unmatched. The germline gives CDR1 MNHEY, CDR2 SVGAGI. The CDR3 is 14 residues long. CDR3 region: CASRRTGSNYGYTF. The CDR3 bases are TGTGCCAGCAGAAGGACAGGGTCGAACTATGGCTACACCTTC.

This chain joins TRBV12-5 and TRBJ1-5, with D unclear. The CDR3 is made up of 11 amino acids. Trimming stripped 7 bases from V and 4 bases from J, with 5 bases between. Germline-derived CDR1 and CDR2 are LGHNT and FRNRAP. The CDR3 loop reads CASAENQPQHF. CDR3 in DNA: TGTGCTAGTGCCGAAAATCAGCCCCAGCATTTT.

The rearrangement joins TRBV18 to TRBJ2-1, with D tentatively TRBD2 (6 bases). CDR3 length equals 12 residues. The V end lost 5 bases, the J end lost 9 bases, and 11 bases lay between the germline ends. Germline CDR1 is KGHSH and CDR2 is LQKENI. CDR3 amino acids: CASSGDFGEQFF. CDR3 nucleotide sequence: TGTGCCAGCTCAGGGGACTTCGGTGAGCAGTTCTTC.

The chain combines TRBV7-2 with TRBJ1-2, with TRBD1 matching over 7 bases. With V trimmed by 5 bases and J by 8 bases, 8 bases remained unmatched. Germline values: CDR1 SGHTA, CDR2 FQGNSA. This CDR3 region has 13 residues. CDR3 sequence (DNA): TGTGCCAGCAGCCCGACAGGGCCTTGGGGCTACACCTTC. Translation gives CASSPTGPWGYTF.

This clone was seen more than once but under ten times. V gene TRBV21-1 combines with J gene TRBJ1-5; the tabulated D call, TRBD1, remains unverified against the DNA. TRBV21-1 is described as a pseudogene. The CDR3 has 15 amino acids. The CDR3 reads CASSNGQGTGQPQHF. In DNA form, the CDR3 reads TGTGCCAGCAGCAATGGGCAGGGGACGGGTCAGCCCCAGCATTTT.

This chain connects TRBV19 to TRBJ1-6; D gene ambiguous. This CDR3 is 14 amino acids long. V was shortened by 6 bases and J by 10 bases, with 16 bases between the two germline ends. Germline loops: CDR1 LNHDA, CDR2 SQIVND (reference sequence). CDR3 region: CASRTLRIRSPLHF. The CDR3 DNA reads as TGTGCCAGTAGGACTTTACGGATTAGGTCACCCCTCCACTTT. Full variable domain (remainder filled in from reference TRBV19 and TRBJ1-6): DGGITQSPKYLFRKEGQNVTLSCEQNLNHDAMYWYRQDPGQGLRLIYYSQIVNDFQKGDIAEGYSVSREKKESFPLTVTSAQKNPTAFYLCASRTLRIRSPLHFGNGTRLTVT.

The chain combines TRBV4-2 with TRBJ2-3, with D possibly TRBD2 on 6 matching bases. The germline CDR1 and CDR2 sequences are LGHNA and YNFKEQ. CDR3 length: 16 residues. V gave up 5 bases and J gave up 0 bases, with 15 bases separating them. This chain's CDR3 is CASSIRAGRSTDTQYF. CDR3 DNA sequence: TGTGCCAGCAGCATAAGGGCGGGAAGAAGCACAGATACGCAGTATTTT.

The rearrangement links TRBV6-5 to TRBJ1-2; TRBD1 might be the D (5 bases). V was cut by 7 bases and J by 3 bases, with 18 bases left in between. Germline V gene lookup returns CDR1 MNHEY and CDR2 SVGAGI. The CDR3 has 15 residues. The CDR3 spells CASMGLTSFDYGYTF. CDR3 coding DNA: TGTGCCAGCATGGGACTCACCTCCTTCGACTATGGCTACACCTTC.

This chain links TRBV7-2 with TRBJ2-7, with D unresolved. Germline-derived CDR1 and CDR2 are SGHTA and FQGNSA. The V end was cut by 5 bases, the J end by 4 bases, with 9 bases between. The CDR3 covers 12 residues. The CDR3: CASSGNRYEQYF. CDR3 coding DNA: TGTGCCAGCAGCGGGAACAGATACGAGCAGTACTTC.

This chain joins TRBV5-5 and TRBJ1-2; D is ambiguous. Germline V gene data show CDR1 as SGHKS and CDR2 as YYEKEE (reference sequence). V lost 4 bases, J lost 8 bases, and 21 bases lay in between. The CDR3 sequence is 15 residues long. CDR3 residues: CASSSVEWQQVGYTF. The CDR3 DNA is TGTGCCAGCAGCAGCGTTGAGTGGCAGCAGGTCGGCTACACCTTC.

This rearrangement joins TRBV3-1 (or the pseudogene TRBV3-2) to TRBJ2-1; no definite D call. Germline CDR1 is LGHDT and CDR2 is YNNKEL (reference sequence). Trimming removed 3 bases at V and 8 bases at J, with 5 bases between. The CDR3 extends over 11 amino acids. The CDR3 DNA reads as TGTGCCAGCAGCCAGGGGTATGAGCAGTTCTTC. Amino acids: CASSQGYEQFF.

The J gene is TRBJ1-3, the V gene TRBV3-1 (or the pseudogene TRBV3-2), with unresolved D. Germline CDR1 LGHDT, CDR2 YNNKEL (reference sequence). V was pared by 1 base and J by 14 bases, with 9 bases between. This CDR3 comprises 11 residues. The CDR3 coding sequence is TGTGCCAGCAGCCAAGCGGGCGGGTTATATTTT. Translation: CASSQAGGLYF.

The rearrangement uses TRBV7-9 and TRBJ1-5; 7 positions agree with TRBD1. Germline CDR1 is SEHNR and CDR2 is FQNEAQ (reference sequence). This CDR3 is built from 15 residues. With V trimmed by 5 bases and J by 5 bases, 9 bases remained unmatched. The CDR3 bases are TGTGCCAGCAGCCCAGGGACAGCGGCGGATCAGCCCCAGCATTTT. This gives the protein CASSPGTAADQPQHF.

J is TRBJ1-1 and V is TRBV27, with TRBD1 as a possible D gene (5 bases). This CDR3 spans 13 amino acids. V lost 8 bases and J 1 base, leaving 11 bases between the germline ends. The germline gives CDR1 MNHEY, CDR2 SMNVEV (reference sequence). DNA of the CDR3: TGTGCCAGCCGGGCCACAGGGAACACTGAAGCTTTCTTT. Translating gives CASRATGNTEAFF.

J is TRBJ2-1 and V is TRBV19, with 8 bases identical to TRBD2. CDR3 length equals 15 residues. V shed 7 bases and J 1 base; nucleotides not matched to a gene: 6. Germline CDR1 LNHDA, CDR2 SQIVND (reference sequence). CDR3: CASKERGPSYNEQFF. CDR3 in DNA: TGTGCCAGTAAGGAGCGGGGGCCTTCCTACAATGAGCAGTTCTTC.

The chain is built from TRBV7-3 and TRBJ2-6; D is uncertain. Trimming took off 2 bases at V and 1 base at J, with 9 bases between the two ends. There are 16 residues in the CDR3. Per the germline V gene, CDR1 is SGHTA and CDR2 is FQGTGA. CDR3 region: CASSLGLVSGANVLTF. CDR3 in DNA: TGTGCCAGCAGCTTAGGGCTGGTATCTGGGGCCAACGTCCTGACTTTC. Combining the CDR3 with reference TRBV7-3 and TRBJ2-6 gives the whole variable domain GAGVSQTPSNKVTEKGKYVELRCDPISGHTALYWYRQSLGQGPEFLIYFQGTGAADDSGLPNDRFFAVRPEGSVSTLKIQRTERGDSAVYLCASSLGLVSGANVLTFGAGSRLTVL.

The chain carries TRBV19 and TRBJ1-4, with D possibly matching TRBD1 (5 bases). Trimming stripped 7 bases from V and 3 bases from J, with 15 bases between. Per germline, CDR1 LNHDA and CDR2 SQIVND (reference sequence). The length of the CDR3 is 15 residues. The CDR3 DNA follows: TGTGCCAGTAAGGGGCGGGGGGTTGCTAATGAAAAACTGTTTTTT. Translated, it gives CASKGRGVANEKLFF.

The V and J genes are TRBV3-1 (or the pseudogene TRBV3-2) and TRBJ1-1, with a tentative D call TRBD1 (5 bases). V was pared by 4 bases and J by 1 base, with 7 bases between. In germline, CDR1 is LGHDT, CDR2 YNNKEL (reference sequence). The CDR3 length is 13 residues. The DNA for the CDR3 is TGTGCCAGCAGCCCGGGGGGGAACACTGAAGCTTTCTTT. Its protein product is CASSPGGNTEAFF.

The CDR3 is CASTPSRVNEQFF. DNA for the CDR3: TGTGCCAGCACCCCTTCAAGAGTAAATGAGCAGTTCTTC. The rearrangement joins TRBV12-3 or TRBV12-4 to TRBJ2-1; the D is unclear. The CDR3 has 13 residues. Trimming removed 7 bases from V and 7 bases from J, with 14 bases in between.

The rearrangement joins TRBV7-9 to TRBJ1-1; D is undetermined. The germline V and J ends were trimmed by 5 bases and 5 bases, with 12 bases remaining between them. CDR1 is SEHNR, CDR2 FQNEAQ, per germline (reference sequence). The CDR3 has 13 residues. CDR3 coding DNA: TGTGCCAGCAGCCCAATTACCTTGACTGAAGCTTTCTTT. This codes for CASSPITLTEAFF.

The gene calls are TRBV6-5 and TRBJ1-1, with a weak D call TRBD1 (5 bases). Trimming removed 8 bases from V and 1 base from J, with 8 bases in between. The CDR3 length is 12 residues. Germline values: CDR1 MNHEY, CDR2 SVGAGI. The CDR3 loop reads CASCQGNTEAFF. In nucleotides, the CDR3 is TGTGCCAGCTGCCAGGGGAACACTGAAGCTTTCTTT.

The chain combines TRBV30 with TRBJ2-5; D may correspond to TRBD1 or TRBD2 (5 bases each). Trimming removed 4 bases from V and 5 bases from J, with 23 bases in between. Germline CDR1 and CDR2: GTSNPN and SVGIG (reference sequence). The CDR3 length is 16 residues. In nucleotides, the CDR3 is TGTGCCTGGAACCCTATGGGGACGCCCTACGGGGAGACCCAGTACTTC. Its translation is CAWNPMGTPYGETQYF.

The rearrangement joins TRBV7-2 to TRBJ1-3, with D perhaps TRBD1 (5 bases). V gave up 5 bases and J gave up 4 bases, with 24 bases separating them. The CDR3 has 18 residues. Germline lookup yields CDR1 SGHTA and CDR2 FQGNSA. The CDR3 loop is CASSLSALAGLGGNTIYF. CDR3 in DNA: TGTGCCAGCAGCCTCTCCGCTTTAGCGGGACTGGGGGGAAACACCATATATTTT.

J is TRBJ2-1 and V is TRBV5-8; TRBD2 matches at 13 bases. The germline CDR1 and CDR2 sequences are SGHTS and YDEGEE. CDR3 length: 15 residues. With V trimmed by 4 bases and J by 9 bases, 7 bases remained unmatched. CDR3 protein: CASSQRTSGGTEQFF. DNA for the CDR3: TGTGCCAGCAGCCAGAGGACTAGCGGGGGCACTGAGCAGTTCTTC.

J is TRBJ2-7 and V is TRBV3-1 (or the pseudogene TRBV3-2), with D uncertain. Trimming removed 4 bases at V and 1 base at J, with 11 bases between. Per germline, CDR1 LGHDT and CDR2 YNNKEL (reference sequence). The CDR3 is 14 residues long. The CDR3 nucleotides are TGTGCCAGCAGCCTCGACCCTAAATCCTACGAGCAGTACTTC. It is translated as CASSLDPKSYEQYF.

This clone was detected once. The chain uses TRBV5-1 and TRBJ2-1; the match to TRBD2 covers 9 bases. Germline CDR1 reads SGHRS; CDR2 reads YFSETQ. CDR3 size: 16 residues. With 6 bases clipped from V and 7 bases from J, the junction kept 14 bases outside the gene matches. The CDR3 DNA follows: TGCGCCAGCAACCCGTCGGGGCGGGGGGGACCGAATGAGCAGTTCTTC. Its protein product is CASNPSGRGGPNEQFF.

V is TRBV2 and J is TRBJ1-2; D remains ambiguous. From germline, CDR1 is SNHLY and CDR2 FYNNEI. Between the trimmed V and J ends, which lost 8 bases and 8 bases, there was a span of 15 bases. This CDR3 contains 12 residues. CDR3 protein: CASQTGAEGYTF. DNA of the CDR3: TGTGCCAGCCAGACCGGCGCGGAAGGCTACACCTTC. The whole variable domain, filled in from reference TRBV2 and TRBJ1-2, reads EPEVTQTPSHQVTQMGQEVILRCVPISNHLYFYWYRQILGQKVEFLVSFYNNEISEKSEIFDDQFSVERPDGSNFTLKIRSTKLEDSAMYFCASQTGAEGYTFGSGTRLTVV.